This entry lists 6 T cell receptor beta chains sequenced from one sample in a study of T-cell reconstitution after alpha-beta-depleted transplantation in children listed by TCRdb under 2016. Library construction relied on PCR. For sequencing, an Illumina HiSeq 2500 was employed. Molecular barcoding was employed in the preparation of TCR libraries, with unique molecular identifiers being used to normalize TCRbeta repertoire quantification. TCRdb's own reprocessing of the public reads used fastp at Q25 and MiXCR and kept productive beta chains. Every distinct CDR3 protein forms one entry, paired with its most common genes and DNA. Recorded for this sample are under 850,000 distinct CDR3 sequences; roughly 14% of them occurred a single time. Roughly 0.77% of the sample is held by the ten biggest clonotypes. The treatment or condition tag for this specimen amounts to: allogeneic hematopoietic cell transplantation with graft depleted of TCRalphabeta T cells and CD19 B cells.

The material was PBMCs, obtained before TCRalphabeta/CD19-depleted stem cell transplant. The receptors were gathered from a girl aged 2 to 10 with congenital amegakaryocytic thrombocytopenia, due to receive a stem cell transplant.

At least ten counts were recorded for this clonotype. The genes are TRBV10-3 and TRBJ2-5; D is uncertain. This CDR3 is 12 amino acids long. V was clipped by 0 bases and J by 5 bases, with 4 bases between them. Germline lookup yields CDR1 ENHRY and CDR2 SYGVKD. Here the CDR3 reads CAISESRETQYF. DNA of the CDR3: TGTGCCATCAGTGAGTCCCGGGAGACCCAGTACTTC.

This clonotype was counted at least ten times. The rearrangement links TRBV6-8 to TRBJ2-5; no reliable D call. V gave up 2 bases and J gave up 2 bases, with 12 bases separating them. Germline CDR1 is MNHGY and CDR2 is SAAAGT. The CDR3 covers 15 residues. In DNA form, the CDR3 reads TGTGCCAGCAGTTACCTAGACTTGAGACAAGAGACCCAGTACTTC. Protein sequence: CASSYLDLRQETQYF.

This clonotype turned up a few times. The chain combines TRBV7-8 with TRBJ2-1; 8 bases match TRBD1. Unmatched junction bases numbered 9, after V lost 2 bases and J lost 6 bases. Germline V gene lookup returns CDR1 SGHVS and CDR2 FQNEAQ. The CDR3 has 16 residues. For the CDR3, the DNA is TGTGCCAGCAGCTTAAACTACCGGGGACAGGCCAATGAGCAGTTCTTC. Translation: CASSLNYRGQANEQFF. Variable domain in full (rest from reference TRBV7-8 and TRBJ2-1): GAGVSQSPRYKVAKRGQDVALRCDPISGHVSLFWYQQALGQGPEFLTYFQNEAQLDKSGLPSDRFFAERPEGSVSTLKIQRTQQEDSAVYLCASSLNYRGQANEQFFGPGTRLTVL.

This clonotype was recorded a few times. The chain combines TRBV28 with TRBJ2-1; 14 bases map to TRBD2. The CDR3 extends over 18 amino acids. CDR1 and CDR2 (germline): MDHEN, SYDVKM. After removal of 6 bases from V and 6 bases from J, the junction contained 13 bases not matched to a gene. In nucleotides, the CDR3 is TGTGCCAGCAGGAAGAGAGGGACTAGCGGGAGAGGGTTCAATGAGCAGTTCTTC. Translation: CASRKRGTSGRGFNEQFF.

The count of this clonotype is one. Being one base from a much bigger clone, this may be a read error. The V gene is TRBV20-1, the J gene TRBJ2-1; 9 bases line up with TRBD2. The ends lost 1 base at V and 2 bases at J; junction bases unmatched: 3. This CDR3 is 15 amino acids long. From germline, CDR1 is DFQATT and CDR2 SNEGSKA (reference sequence). DNA for the CDR3: TGCAGTGCTAGAGGCCGACTAGCGGCCTACAATGAGCAGTTCTTC. Translated, it gives CSARGRLAAYNEQFF.

The genes are TRBV7-2 and TRBJ1-1, with 7 bases identical to TRBD1. The germline V gene encodes CDR1 SGHTA and CDR2 FQGNSA. The CDR3 sequence is 14 residues long. Trimming at V came to 8 bases and at J to 2 bases, leaving 8 bases not matched to a gene. The CDR3 spells CASRTGTVNTEAFF. In DNA, the CDR3 is TGTGCCAGCCGGACCGGGACAGTTAACACTGAAGCTTTCTTT.